This T cell receptor (beta chain) originates from a study of blood T cell repertoires in COVID-19. Study background: Collection of acute and convalescent COVID-19 samples took place in the United States, Italy and Spain. PBMCs, B-cell-depleted T cells, or T cells provided the cDNA or gDNA that made up the material.

CDR3 size: 15 residues. V shed 2 bases, J shed 4 bases, and the junction held 7 bases outside the gene matches. Data came from immunoSEQ multiplex PCR; TCRdb stores just in-frame clones and leaves some out. The sample lists 120,000 to 150,000 clones, approximately 86% occurring once. Input material: peripheral blood. The TCR comes from a woman between 45 and 60 years old with acute or convalescent COVID-19. The chain joins TRBV23-1 to TRBJ2-7, with 8 bases matching TRBD1. TRBV23-1 is an ORF, with its function uncertain. The CDR3 sequence: CASSQRRDRIYEQYF. CDR3 DNA sequence: TGCGCCAGCAGTCAAAGAAGGGACAGGATTTACGAGCAGTACTTC.